This T cell receptor (beta chain) was sequenced during a study of blood T cell repertoires in COVID-19. Study information: The United States, Italy and Spain were the sources of the acute and convalescent COVID-19 samples.

CDR1 and CDR2 (germline): MNHEY, SVGEGT. The V segment lost 2 bases and the J segment 7 bases; nucleotides outside the gene matches: 8. This CDR3 is built from 16 residues. Sequencing used immunoSEQ multiplex PCR; TCRdb keeps in-frame clones, though not all of them. The sample gives roughly 250,000 clones, roughly 91% of which show up once; 0.9% to 1% is in the top ten. This receptor was taken from a woman aged 40-49 years who had recovered from COVID-19. Source material: peripheral blood. The chain employs TRBV6-2 or TRBV6-3 and TRBJ2-1, with 10 nucleotides matching TRBD2. CDR3 nucleotides: TGTGCCAGCAGTTACCCGGGTAGCGGGAGGTTTAATGAGCAGTTCTTC. It codes for CASSYPGSGRFNEQFF.